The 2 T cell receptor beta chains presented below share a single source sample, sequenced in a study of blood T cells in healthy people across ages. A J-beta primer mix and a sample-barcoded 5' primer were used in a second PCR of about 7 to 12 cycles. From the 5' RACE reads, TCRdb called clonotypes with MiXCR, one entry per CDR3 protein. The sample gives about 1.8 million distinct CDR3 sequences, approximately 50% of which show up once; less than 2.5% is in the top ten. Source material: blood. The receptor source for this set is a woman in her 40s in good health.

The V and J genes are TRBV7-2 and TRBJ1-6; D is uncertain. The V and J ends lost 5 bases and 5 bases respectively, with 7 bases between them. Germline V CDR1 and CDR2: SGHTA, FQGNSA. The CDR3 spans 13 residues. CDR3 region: CASSASHNSPLHF. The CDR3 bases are TGTGCCAGCAGCGCGAGTCATAATTCACCCCTCCACTTT.

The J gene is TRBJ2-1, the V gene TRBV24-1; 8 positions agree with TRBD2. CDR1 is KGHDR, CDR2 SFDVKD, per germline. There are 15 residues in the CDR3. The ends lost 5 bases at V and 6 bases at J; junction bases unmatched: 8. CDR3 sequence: CATSVGSGVSNEQFF. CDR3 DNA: TGTGCCACCAGTGTAGGTAGCGGGGTCAGCAATGAGCAGTTCTTC.